The 22 T cell receptor beta chains below all came from one sample that was sequenced in a study of cytomegalovirus exposure and HLA in healthy donors. It was with 60 Vbeta and 13 Jbeta primers that the PCR ran. Assay: immunoSEQ multiplex PCR; the TCRdb copy retains only in-frame clones and omits some. Here the sample spans tens of thousands of clones, over 70% being singletons. Source material: PBMCs. These receptor sequences come from a man aged 60 to 69 in good health and CMV-seropositive.

V is TRBV20-1 and J is TRBJ1-2; no firm D call. Germline values: CDR1 DFQATT, CDR2 SNEGSKA (reference sequence). The CDR3 extends over 9 amino acids. V was trimmed by 6 bases and J by 4 bases, leaving 3 bases between them. CDR3 DNA: TGCAGTGCCAGCTATGGCTACACCTTC. Translating gives CSASYGYTF.

The chain couples TRBV6-5 to TRBJ2-7; 9 bases match TRBD1. The junction had 12 bases not matched to a gene; V was cut back by 6 bases and J by 6 bases. This CDR3 is 15 amino acids long. Per germline, CDR1 MNHEY and CDR2 SVGAGI. The CDR3 DNA sequence: TGTGCCAGCAGACCCTTGGACAGGGGCCTCAGCGAGCAGTACTTC. This translates into CASRPLDRGLSEQYF.

V usage is TRBV19 and J usage is TRBJ2-3; 11 nucleotides line up with TRBD2. The V segment lost 6 bases and the J segment 3 bases; nucleotides outside the gene matches: 5. Per the germline V gene, CDR1 is LNHDA and CDR2 is SQIVND (reference sequence). The CDR3 consists of 15 residues. CDR3 in amino acids: CASSLLAGVTDTQYF. In DNA, the CDR3 is TGTGCCAGTAGCTTACTAGCGGGGGTGACAGATACGCAGTATTTT. The full variable domain, its missing parts supplied by reference TRBV19 and TRBJ2-3, is DGGITQSPKYLFRKEGQNVTLSCEQNLNHDAMYWYRQDPGQGLRLIYYSQIVNDFQKGDIAEGYSVSREKKESFPLTVTSAQKNPTAFYLCASSLLAGVTDTQYFGPGTRLTVL.

The J gene is TRBJ1-1, the V gene TRBV11-3; D not resolved. Germline CDR1 reads SGHNT; CDR2 reads YENEEA. This CDR3 is built from 13 residues. Trimming took 4 bases from V and 1 from J, leaving 7 bases between them. The DNA for the CDR3 is TGTGCCAGCAGCTCCGGAGAGAACACTGAAGCTTTCTTT. It translates to CASSSGENTEAFF.

This clone was seen a single time. The V call is TRBV6-1, the J call TRBJ1-2; a possible D gene is TRBD1 (5 bases). The V and J ends lost 5 bases and 0 bases respectively, with 13 bases between them. Germline V gene data show CDR1 as MNHNS and CDR2 as SASEGT. The CDR3 covers 15 residues. CDR3 nucleotides: TGTGCCAGCAGTAAAGACGACAGAGCTAACTATGGCTACACCTTC. Its protein product is CASSKDDRANYGYTF.

V is TRBV7-2 and J is TRBJ1-2; TRBD1 might be the D (6 bases). Between the trimmed V and J ends, which lost 5 bases and 6 bases, there was a span of 16 bases. Germline-derived CDR1 and CDR2 are SGHTA and FQGNSA. The CDR3 consists of 14 residues. Here the CDR3 DNA reads TGTGCCAGCAGCCGCACAGGGAACCCGGATGGCTACACCTTC. Its protein product is CASSRTGNPDGYTF. Complete variable domain (other parts from reference TRBV7-2 and TRBJ1-2): GAGVSQSPSNKVTEKGKDVELRCDPISGHTALYWYRQSLGQGLEFLIYFQGNSAPDKSGLPSDRFSAERTGGSVSTLTIQRTQQEDSAVYLCASSRTGNPDGYTFGSGTRLTVV.

This clone came up a few times. The J gene is TRBJ1-2, the V gene TRBV7-9; maybe TRBD1 (5 bases). Deletions cut 4 bases from V and 6 bases from J, with 18 bases between. The CDR3 runs to 15 residues. Germline V CDR1 and CDR2: SEHNR, FQNEAQ (reference sequence). As DNA, the CDR3 is TGTGCCAGCAGCTCCTCCGGGACGGGGGGGGATGGCTACACCTTC. Protein sequence: CASSSSGTGGDGYTF.

J is TRBJ2-1 and V is TRBV6-1, with 7 bases aligning to TRBD1. Looked up from germline, CDR1 is MNHNS and CDR2 is SASEGT. The CDR3 length is 14 residues. The junction had 7 bases not matched to a gene; V was cut back by 4 bases and J by 7 bases. The CDR3 spells CASSGQGRGNEQFF. DNA for the CDR3: TGTGCCAGCAGTGGACAGGGAAGGGGGAATGAGCAGTTCTTC.

This clone was picked up a small number of times. This chain joins TRBV7-2 and TRBJ2-3, with D perhaps TRBD1 (6 bases). Germline V CDR1 and CDR2: SGHTA, FQGNSA. The CDR3 runs 14 residues. V lost 2 bases to trimming and J lost 4 bases, with 10 bases between them. CDR3 in amino acids: CASSLQGFADTQYF. CDR3 bases: TGTGCCAGCAGCTTACAGGGGTTCGCAGATACGCAGTATTTT.

This clone appeared once. The chain links TRBV5-1 to TRBJ2-1; 11 bases map to TRBD2. The V gene's germline CDR1 is SGHRS and CDR2 YFSETQ. The ends lost 0 bases at V and 3 bases at J; junction bases unmatched: 5. The CDR3 length is 17 residues. CDR3 amino acids: CASSLDSSGGFYNEQFF. The CDR3 region has the DNA TGCGCCAGCAGCTTGGACTCTAGCGGGGGGTTCTACAATGAGCAGTTCTTC. Full variable domain (outside the CDR3, taken from reference TRBV5-1 and TRBJ2-1): KAGVTQTPRYLIKTRGQQVTLSCSPISGHRSVSWYQQTPGQGLQFLFEYFSETQRNKGNFPGRFSGRQFSNSRSEMNVSTLELGDSALYLCASSLDSSGGFYNEQFFGPGTRLTVL.

The rearrangement links TRBV5-5 to TRBJ2-1, with TRBD1 matching over 8 bases. The V gene's germline CDR1 is SGHKS and CDR2 YYEKEE (reference sequence). J lost 4 bases, V lost 4 bases, and 7 bases had no gene match. CDR3 size: 15 residues. CDR3 sequence reads: CASSNQGAGYNEQFF. CDR3 sequence (DNA): TGTGCCAGCAGCAACCAGGGGGCAGGTTACAATGAGCAGTTCTTC.

V is TRBV13 and J is TRBJ2-3; TRBD2 aligns across 12 bases. The CDR3 has 17 amino acids. Looked up from germline, CDR1 is PRHDT and CDR2 is FYEKMQ (reference sequence). With 1 base clipped from V and 2 bases from J, the junction kept 4 bases outside the gene matches. The CDR3 bases are TGTGCCAGCAGCTTAGTTGGACTAGCGGGAACCACAGATACGCAGTATTTT. Residues: CASSLVGLAGTTDTQYF.

The V and J genes are TRBV7-2 and TRBJ1-2; TRBD1 aligns across 9 bases. From germline, CDR1 is SGHTA and CDR2 FQGNSA. Trimming cost V 1 base and J 7 bases; bases outside gene matches: 7. There are 15 residues in the CDR3. The CDR3 reads CASSLVGQGPGGYTF. In DNA form, the CDR3 reads TGTGCCAGCAGCTTAGTTGGACAGGGGCCAGGTGGCTACACCTTC.

This clone was seen only a few times. The rearrangement links TRBV6-5 to TRBJ1-6, with no clear D. The CDR3 is 15 residues long. V lost 5 bases to trimming and J lost 0 bases, with 8 bases between them. The germline V gene encodes CDR1 MNHEY and CDR2 SVGAGI. The CDR3 DNA reads as TGTGCCAGCAGTCATCTTAGCTCCTATAATTCACCCCTCCACTTT. Its protein product is CASSHLSSYNSPLHF.

This clone was recorded a few times. This chain uses TRBV25-1 with TRBJ2-7, with 9 bases aligning to TRBD1. Looked up from germline, CDR1 is MGHDK and CDR2 is SYGVNS. The junction had 6 bases not matched to a gene; V was cut back by 10 bases and J by 2 bases. The CDR3 length is 13 residues. The CDR3 sequence is CATLGQGTYEQYF. DNA for the CDR3: TGTGCCACCTTGGGACAGGGAACCTACGAGCAGTACTTC.

This chain joins TRBV7-9 and TRBJ2-4; D may be TRBD2 (6 bases). The germline V gene has CDR1 SEHNR and CDR2 FQNEAQ (reference sequence). The length of the CDR3 is 16 residues. V lost 1 base, J lost 3 bases, and 13 bases lay in between. The CDR3 loop reads CASSLGGVVDKNIQYF. In DNA form, the CDR3 reads TGTGCCAGCAGCTTAGGGGGGGTGGTAGACAAAAACATTCAGTACTTC.

In this sample, this clone turned up a few times. The CDR3 is CASSWDRGRTEAFF. The DNA for the CDR3 is TGTGCCAGCAGTTGGGACAGGGGGCGAACTGAAGCTTTCTTT. The chain links TRBV5-4 to TRBJ1-1, with 12 nucleotides matching TRBD1. The V and J ends lost 5 bases and 5 bases, in that order; junction bases with no gene match: 4. CDR3 length: 14 residues. The germline V gene encodes CDR1 SGHNT and CDR2 YYREEE (reference sequence).

This clone has only a few counts. V is TRBV2 and J is TRBJ2-7; D unclear. Germline CDR1 is SNHLY and CDR2 is FYNNEI. The CDR3 is 10 amino acids. Trimming took off 7 bases at V and 7 bases at J, with 8 bases between the two ends. CDR3 sequence: CASTALEQYF. Written as DNA, the CDR3 is TGTGCCAGCACAGCGCTAGAGCAGTACTTC.

The genes are TRBV6-5 and TRBJ1-2; unclear D gene. The CDR3 totals 11 residues. V was shortened by 8 bases and J by 4 bases, with 8 bases between the two germline ends. CDR1 MNHEY and CDR2 SVGAGI come from the germline V gene. CDR3 in DNA: TGTGCCAGCCATGCGGGCTATGGCTACACCTTC. This gives the protein CASHAGYGYTF.

The V and J genes are TRBV7-9 and TRBJ2-7; unclear D gene. CDR1 is SEHNR and CDR2 is FQNEAQ in the germline V gene (reference sequence). This CDR3 is 15 amino acids long. Trimming stripped 4 bases from V and 5 bases from J, with 18 bases between. As DNA, the CDR3 is TGTGCCAGCAGCTGGGCTACAGTCTCGGTCCACGAGCAGTACTTC. This sequence encodes CASSWATVSVHEQYF.

The chain has TRBV4-1 and TRBJ2-3; D is unresolved. CDR1 and CDR2 from the germline V gene are MGHRA and YSYEKL. This CDR3 spans 14 amino acids. Trimming removed 4 bases from V and 1 base from J, with 9 bases in between. DNA of the CDR3: TGCGCCAGCAGCCCCCCCCGGGGCACAGATACGCAGTATTTT. Its protein product is CASSPPRGTDTQYF.

Only one count was recorded for this clone. The chain links TRBV9 to TRBJ2-7; TRBD1 matches 8 bases. V lost 4 bases, J lost 2 bases, and 8 bases stayed unmatched. CDR1 and CDR2 (germline): SGDLS, YYNGEE. The CDR3 loop spans 15 amino acids. CDR3 in DNA: TGTGCCAGCAGCCAGGGACAGGACCTTACCTACGAGCAGTACTTC. It codes for CASSQGQDLTYEQYF.